This T cell receptor beta chain was profiled in a study of cytomegalovirus exposure and HLA in healthy donors. Amplification used 60 Vbeta primers and 13 Jbeta primers. Assay used: immunoSEQ multiplex PCR; TCRdb lists only in-frame clones, some missing. This table holds roughly 180,000 clones, more than 70% found once. Germline-derived CDR1 and CDR2 are KGHSY and FQNENV. This CDR3 contains 13 residues. V lost 4 bases and J lost 4, with 10 bases in between. The receptor was isolated from a boy aged 5-17 years in good health and CMV-seronegative. J is TRBJ1-1 and V is TRBV16; the D is unclear. Input material: PBMCs. This chain's CDR3 is CASSLEPGTEAFF. CDR3 DNA sequence: TGTGCCAGCAGCCTCGAGCCAGGCACTGAAGCTTTCTTT.